This T cell receptor (beta chain) comes out of a study of shared clonotypes between healthy human individuals. Germline V gene lookup returns CDR1 MNHEY and CDR2 SVGAGI. The CDR3 contains 14 residues. Germline trimming cut 5 bases from V and 1 base from J; bases unmatched to any gene: 1. Study findings and constraints: Several donors showed sharing of approximately 5% of naive CD4 clonotypes.

Template for every sorted-subset replicate PCR totaled 200 to 250 ng DNA, some 30,000 T cell genomes. Using immunoSEQ multiplex PCR, the repertoire was profiled, and TCRdb retains in-frame clones only, with some absent. In the table there are around 1.9 million clones, 90% to 95% of which are singletons. The naive CD8 fraction comprised CD45RO-negative cells positively selected for CCR7 and excluded terminally differentiated effector memory CD45RA+ cells. This clone was found once. Its antigen is unknown. The receptor's source is a man younger than 35 in good health. Some clones in this sample may be carry-over from other donors' samples. The sample consisted of naive CD8+ T cells from PBMCs. The chain employs TRBV6-5 and TRBJ2-2; 7 bases are shared with TRBD2. The CDR3 spells CASSSGENTGELFF. The CDR3 nucleotides read TGTGCCAGCAGTAGCGGGGAGAACACCGGGGAGCTGTTTTTT.